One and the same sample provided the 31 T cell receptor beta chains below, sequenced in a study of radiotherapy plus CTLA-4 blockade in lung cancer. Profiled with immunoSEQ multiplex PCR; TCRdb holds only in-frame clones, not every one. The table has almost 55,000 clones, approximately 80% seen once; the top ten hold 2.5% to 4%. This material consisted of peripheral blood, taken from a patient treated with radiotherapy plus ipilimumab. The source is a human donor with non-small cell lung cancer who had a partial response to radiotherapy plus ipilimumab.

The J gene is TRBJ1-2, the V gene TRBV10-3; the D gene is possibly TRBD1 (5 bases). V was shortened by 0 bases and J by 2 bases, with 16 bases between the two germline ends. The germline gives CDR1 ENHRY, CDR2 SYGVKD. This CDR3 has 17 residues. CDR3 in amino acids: CAISESSTGEGNYGYTF. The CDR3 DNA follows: TGTGCCATCAGTGAGTCTTCGACGGGGGAGGGGAACTATGGCTACACCTTC.

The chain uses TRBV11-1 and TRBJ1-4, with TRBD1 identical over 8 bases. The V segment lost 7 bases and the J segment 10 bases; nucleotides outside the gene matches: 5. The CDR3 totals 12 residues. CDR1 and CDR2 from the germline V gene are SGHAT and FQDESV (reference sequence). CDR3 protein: CASTTGGGKLFF. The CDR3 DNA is TGTGCCAGCACCACAGGGGGTGGAAAACTGTTTTTT.

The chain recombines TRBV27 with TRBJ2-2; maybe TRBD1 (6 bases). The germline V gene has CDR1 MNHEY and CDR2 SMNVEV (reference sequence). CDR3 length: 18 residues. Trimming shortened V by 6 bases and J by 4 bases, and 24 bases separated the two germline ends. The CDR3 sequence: CASSLGGRAGRITGELFF. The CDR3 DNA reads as TGTGCCAGCAGCCTAGGGGGTCGGGCAGGGAGAATCACCGGGGAGCTGTTTTTT.

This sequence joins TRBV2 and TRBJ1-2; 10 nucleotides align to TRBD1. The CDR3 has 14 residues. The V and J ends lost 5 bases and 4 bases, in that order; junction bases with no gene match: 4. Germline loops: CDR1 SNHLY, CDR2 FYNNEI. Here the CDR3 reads CASSPGQGIYGYTF. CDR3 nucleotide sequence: TGTGCCAGCAGTCCGGGACAGGGGATCTATGGCTACACCTTC.

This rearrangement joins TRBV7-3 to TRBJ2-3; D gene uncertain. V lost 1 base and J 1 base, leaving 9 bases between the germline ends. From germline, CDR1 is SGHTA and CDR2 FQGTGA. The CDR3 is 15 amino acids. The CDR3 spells CASSLNTEGTDTQYF. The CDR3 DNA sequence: TGTGCCAGCAGCTTAAACACCGAGGGCACAGATACGCAGTATTTT.

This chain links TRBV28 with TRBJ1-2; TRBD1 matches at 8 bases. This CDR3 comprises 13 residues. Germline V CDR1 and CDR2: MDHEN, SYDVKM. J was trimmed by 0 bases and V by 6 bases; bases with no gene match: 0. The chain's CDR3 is CASRQGANYGYTF. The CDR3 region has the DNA TGTGCCAGCAGACAGGGGGCTAACTATGGCTACACCTTC.

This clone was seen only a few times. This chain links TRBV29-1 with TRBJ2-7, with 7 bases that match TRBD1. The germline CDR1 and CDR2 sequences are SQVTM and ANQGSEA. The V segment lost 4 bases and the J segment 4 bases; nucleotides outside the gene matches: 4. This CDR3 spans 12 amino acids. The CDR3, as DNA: TGCAGCGTTGGGACAGGCGGTTACGAGCAGTACTTC. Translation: CSVGTGGYEQYF.

The chain's CDR3 is CATSRGDPSNPKAFF. CDR3 nucleotides: TGTGCCACTTCCAGGGGGGACCCCTCCAATCCCAAAGCTTTCTTT. The chain combines TRBV19 with TRBJ1-1, with 7 bases aligning to TRBD1. The J segment lost 9 bases and the V segment lost 10 bases, leaving 20 bases of the junction unmatched. The CDR3 has 15 amino acids. Germline CDR1 reads LNHDA; CDR2 reads SQIVND (reference sequence).

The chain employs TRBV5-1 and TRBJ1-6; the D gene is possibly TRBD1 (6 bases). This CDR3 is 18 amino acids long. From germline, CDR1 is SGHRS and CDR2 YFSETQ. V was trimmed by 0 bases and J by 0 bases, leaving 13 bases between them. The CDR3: CASSLDGQPFSYNSPLHF. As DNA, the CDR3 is TGCGCCAGCAGCTTGGATGGACAGCCCTTCTCCTATAATTCACCCCTCCACTTT.

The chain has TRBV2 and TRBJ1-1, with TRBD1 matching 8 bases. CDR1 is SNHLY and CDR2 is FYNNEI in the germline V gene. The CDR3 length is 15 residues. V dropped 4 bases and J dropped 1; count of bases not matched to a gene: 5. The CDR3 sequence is CASSGRDRPNTEAFF. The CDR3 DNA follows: TGTGCCAGCAGTGGTCGGGACAGGCCGAACACTGAAGCTTTCTTT.

CDR3 sequence: CASSLGQGGTDTQYF. The CDR3 nucleotides read TGTGCCAGCAGTTTAGGACAGGGTGGCACAGATACGCAGTATTTT. This rearrangement joins TRBV6-5 to TRBJ2-3, with 8 nucleotides matching TRBD1. V trimming: 4 bases; J trimming: 1 base; junction bases outside the gene matches: 4. The CDR3 loop spans 15 amino acids. Germline V gene data show CDR1 as MNHEY and CDR2 as SVGAGI.

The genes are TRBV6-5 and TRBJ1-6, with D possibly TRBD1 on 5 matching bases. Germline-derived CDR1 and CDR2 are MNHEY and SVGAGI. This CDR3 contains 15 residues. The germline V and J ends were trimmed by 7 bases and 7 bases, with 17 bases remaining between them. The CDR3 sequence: CASIQAAGPNSPLHF. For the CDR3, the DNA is TGTGCCAGCATCCAGGCGGCAGGGCCCAATTCACCCCTCCACTTT.

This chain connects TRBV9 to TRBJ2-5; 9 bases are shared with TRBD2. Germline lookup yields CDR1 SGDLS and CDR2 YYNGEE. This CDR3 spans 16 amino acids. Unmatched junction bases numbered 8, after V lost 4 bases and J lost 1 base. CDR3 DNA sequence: TGTGCCAGCAGCCCCTGGGGTAGCGGGGGCCAAGAGACCCAGTACTTC. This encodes CASSPWGSGGQETQYF.

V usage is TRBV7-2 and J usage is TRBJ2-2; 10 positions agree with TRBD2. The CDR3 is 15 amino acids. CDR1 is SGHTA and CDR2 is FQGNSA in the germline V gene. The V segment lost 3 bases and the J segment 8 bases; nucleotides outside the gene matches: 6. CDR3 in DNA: TGTGCCAGCAGCTTGGCTAGCGGGGGCGGGGGGGAGCTGTTTTTT. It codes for CASSLASGGGGELFF.

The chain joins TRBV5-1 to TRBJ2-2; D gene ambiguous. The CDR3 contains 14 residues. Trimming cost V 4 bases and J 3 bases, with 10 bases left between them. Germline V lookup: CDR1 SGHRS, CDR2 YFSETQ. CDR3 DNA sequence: TGCGCCAGCAGCCGAGGTTTGGACACCGGGGAGCTGTTTTTT. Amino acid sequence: CASSRGLDTGELFF.

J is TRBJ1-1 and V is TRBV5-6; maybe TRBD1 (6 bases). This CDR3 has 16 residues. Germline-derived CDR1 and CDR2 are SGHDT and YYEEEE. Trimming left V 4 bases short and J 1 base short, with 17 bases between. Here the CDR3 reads CASSLMAGEENTEAFF. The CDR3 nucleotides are TGTGCCAGCAGCCTTATGGCAGGGGAAGAGAACACTGAAGCTTTCTTT. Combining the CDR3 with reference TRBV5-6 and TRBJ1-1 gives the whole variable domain DAGVTQSPTHLIKTRGQQVTLRCSPKSGHDTVSWYQQALGQGPQFIFQYYEEEERQRGNFPDRFSGHQFPNYSSELNVNALLLGDSALYLCASSLMAGEENTEAFFGQGTRLTVV.

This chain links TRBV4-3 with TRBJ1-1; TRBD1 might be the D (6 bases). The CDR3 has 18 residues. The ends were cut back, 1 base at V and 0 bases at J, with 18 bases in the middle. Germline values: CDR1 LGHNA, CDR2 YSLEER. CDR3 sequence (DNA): TGCGCCAGCAGCCAAGGATTTGGCGGGGGCTGGGTGAACACTGAAGCTTTCTTT. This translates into CASSQGFGGGWVNTEAFF.

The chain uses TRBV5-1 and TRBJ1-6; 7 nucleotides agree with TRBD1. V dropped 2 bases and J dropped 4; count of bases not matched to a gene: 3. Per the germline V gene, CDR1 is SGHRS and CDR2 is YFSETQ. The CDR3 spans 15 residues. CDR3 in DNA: TGCGCCAGCAGCTTCGGGACAGAGTATAATTCACCCCTCCACTTT. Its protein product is CASSFGTEYNSPLHF.

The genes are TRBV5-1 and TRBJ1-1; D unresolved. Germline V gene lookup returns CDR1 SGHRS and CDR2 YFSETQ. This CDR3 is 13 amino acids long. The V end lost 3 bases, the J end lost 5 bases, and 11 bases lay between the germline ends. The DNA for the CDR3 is TGCGCCAGCAGCTACAACGGGGAGACTGAAGCTTTCTTT. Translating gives CASSYNGETEAFF. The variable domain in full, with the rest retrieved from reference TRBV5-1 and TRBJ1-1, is KAGVTQTPRYLIKTRGQQVTLSCSPISGHRSVSWYQQTPGQGLQFLFEYFSETQRNKGNFPGRFSGRQFSNSRSEMNVSTLELGDSALYLCASSYNGETEAFFGQGTRLTVV.

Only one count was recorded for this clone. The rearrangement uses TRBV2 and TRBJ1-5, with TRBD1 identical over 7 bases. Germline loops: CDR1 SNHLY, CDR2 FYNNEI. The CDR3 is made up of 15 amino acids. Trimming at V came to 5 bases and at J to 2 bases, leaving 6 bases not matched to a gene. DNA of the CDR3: TGTGCCAGCAGTAAGCAGGGGGTCGGCAATCAGCCCCAGCATTTT. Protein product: CASSKQGVGNQPQHF. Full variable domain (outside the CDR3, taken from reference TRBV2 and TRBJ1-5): EPEVTQTPSHQVTQMGQEVILRCVPISNHLYFYWYRQILGQKVEFLVSFYNNEISEKSEIFDDQFSVERPDGSNFTLKIRSTKLEDSAMYFCASSKQGVGNQPQHFGDGTRLSIL.

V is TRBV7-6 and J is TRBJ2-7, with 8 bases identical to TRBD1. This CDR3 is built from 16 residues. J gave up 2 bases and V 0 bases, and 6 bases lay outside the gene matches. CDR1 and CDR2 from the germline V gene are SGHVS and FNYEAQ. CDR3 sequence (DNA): TGTGCCAGCAGCTTAGCGTCCGGGACAGGCACCTACGAGCAGTACTTC. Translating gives CASSLASGTGTYEQYF.

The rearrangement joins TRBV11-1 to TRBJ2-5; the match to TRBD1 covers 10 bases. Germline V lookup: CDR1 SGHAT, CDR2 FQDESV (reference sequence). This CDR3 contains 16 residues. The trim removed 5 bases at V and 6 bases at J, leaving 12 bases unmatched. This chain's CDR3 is CASSTLPGQGWQTQYF. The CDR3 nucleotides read TGTGCCAGCAGCACCCTTCCGGGACAGGGGTGGCAGACCCAGTACTTC.

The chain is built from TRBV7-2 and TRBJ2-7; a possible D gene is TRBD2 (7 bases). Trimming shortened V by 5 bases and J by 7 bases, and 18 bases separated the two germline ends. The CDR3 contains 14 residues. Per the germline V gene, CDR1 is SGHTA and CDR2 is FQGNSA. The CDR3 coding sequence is TGTGCCAGCAGCCCCAGGGGAGGGCTGGGGGAGCAGTACTTC. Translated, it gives CASSPRGGLGEQYF.

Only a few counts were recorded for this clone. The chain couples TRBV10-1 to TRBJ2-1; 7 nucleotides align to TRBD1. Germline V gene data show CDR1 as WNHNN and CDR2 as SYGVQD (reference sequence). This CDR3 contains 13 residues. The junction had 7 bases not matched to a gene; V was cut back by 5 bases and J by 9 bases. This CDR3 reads CASSQQGSTEQFF. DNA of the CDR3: TGCGCCAGCAGTCAACAGGGGAGCACTGAGCAGTTCTTC.

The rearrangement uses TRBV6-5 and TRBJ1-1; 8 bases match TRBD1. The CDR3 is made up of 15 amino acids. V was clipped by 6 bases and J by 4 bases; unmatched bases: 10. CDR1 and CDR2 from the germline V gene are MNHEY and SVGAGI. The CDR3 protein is CASSPSRGLSTEAFF. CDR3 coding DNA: TGTGCCAGCAGCCCAAGCAGGGGGCTGAGCACTGAAGCTTTCTTT.

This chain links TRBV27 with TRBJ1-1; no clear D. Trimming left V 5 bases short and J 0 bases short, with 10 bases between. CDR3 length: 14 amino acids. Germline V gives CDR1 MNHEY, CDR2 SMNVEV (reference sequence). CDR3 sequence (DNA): TGTGCCAGCAGTGAGGGATATTTGAACACTGAAGCTTTCTTT. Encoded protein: CASSEGYLNTEAFF.

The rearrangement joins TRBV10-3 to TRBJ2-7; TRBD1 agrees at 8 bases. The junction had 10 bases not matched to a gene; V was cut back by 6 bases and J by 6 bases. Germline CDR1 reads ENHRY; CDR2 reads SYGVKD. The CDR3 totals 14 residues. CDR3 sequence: CAIRRGQGVGEQYF. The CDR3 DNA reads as TGTGCCATCAGAAGAGGACAGGGAGTGGGCGAGCAGTACTTC.

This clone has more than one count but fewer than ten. CDR3 DNA: TGTGCCAGCAGTAGAAGCGGACAGGGGGGGACCGGGGAGCTGTTTTTT. This sequence encodes CASSRSGQGGTGELFF. This chain joins TRBV6-6 and TRBJ2-2; 10 nucleotides match TRBD1. The junction had 8 bases not matched to a gene; V was cut back by 5 bases and J by 5 bases. The length of the CDR3 is 16 residues. CDR1 and CDR2 from the germline V gene are MNHNY and SVGAGI (reference sequence).

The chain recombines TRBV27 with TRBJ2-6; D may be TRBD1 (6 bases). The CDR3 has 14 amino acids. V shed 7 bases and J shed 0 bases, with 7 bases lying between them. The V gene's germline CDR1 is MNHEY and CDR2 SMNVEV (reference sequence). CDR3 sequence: CASTGASGANVLTF. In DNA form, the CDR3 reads TGTGCCAGCACAGGGGCCTCTGGGGCCAACGTCCTGACTTTC.

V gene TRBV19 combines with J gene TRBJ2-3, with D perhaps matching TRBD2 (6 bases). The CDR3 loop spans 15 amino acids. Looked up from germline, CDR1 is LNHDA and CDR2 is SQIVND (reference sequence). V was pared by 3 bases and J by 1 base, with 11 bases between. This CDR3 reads CASSIDGTRTDTQYF. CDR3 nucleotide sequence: TGTGCCAGTAGTATCGACGGGACTCGCACAGATACGCAGTATTTT.

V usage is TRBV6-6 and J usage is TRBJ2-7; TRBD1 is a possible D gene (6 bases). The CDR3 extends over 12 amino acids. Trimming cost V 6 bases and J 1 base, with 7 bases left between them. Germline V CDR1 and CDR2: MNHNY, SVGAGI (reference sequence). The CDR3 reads CASRDSSYEQYF. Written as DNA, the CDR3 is TGTGCCAGCAGGGACAGTTCCTACGAGCAGTACTTC.